The clone carrying this T cell receptor (beta chain) was detected only a few times. Its antigen remains unknown. Germline CDR1 SGHRS, CDR2 YFSETQ. Trimming pared 1 base from V and 3 bases from J, leaving 13 bases between. CDR3 length equals 15 residues. The sample belongs to a study of T-cell reconstitution after alpha-beta-depleted transplantation in children. Study-level results: It was surviving recipient T cells and thymic progenitors that gave some patients high TCRbeta diversity at day 60. Several hundred graft clones that had expanded were reportedly the source of alpha-beta T cells about two months after transplant. One year post-transplant, T-cell counts and diversity were largely derived from T cells produced anew.

Unique molecular identifiers were used in preparing the TCRbeta library. TCRdb passed the PCR reads through MiXCR, listing each CDR3 protein once. Among a few hundred thousand distinct CDR3 sequences listed, about a quarter were seen once. This specimen was PBMCs, mostly from graft donor cells, taken 180 days after TCRalphabeta/CD19-depleted stem cell transplant. This chain uses TRBV5-1 with TRBJ1-1; D is uncertain. The TCR comes from a male patient between 5 and 17 years old who had a stem cell transplant for acute lymphoblastic leukemia, so the T cells may come from the graft donor. The CDR3 protein is CASSLTTTSHTEAFF. CDR3 DNA: TGCGCCAGCAGCTTGACTACGACATCCCACACTGAAGCTTTCTTT.